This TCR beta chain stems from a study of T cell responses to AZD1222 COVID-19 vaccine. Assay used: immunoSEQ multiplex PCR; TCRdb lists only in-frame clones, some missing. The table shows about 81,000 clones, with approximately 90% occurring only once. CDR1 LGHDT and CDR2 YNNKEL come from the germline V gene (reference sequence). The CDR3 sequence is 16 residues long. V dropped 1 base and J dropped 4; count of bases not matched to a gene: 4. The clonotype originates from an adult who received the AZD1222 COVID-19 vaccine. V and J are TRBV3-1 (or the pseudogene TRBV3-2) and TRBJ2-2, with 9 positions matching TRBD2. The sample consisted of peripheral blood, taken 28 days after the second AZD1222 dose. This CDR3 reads CASSQGAGGITGELFF. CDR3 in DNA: TGTGCCAGCAGCCAAGGAGCGGGAGGCATCACCGGGGAGCTGTTTTTT.